Detailed here is one T cell receptor (beta chain). This clone was observed a single time. Which antigen it targets is not known. Within one base of it there is no much larger clone, and no base qualities were kept. Sequencing of the TRB variable region was done with the immunoSEQ hsTCRB v3.0 assay at survey level resolution. A depth of roughly 35,000-55,000 T-cell genomes per sample was targeted for TRB sequencing. Pooled TRB libraries were sequenced on an Illumina MiSeq with a v3 150-cycle kit. Per the source publication's procedure: Repertoire analysis was performed in R inside a reproducible Nextflow workflow that covered QC, data transformation and analysis. LymphoSeq2, an R package for exploring AIRR-Seq data, was used to implement the custom analyses. After excluding a few samples that yielded fewer than 5000 total TRB sequences, 190 or so HIV repertoires remained for analysis. Among the roughly 200 retained HIV repertoires, 55 to 60 were collected before ART initiation and fewer than 150 were collected after ART initiation. Repertoires were downsampled to 5000 TRB nucleotide sequences, and summary statistics were averaged over 100 downsampling iterations. Only TRB sequences with CDR3 regions of at least seven amino acids were retained for analysis. Diversity was measured with a Shannon entropy-derived clonality score and the Gini coefficient. In the repertoire networks, any two of the top 5000 CDR3 amino acid sequences were connected whenever the two sequences differed by an edit distance of one. For TRB CDR3 amino acid sequences, GLIPH2 was used to predict antigen specificity groups and MHC restriction. CDR3 amino acid sequences were matched against VDJdb and McPAS-TCR to flag known CMV, EBV, HIV or tissue antigen associations. Pre-ART, post-ART and control groups were compared with Wilcoxon signed-rank tests and Holm-Bonferroni correction. Not all clones reach the TCRdb copy of this immuneACCESS table, which keeps in-frame sequences only. Checked studies attribute under half of the gap to unresolved V genes and leave the rest unexplained. V, J and clone size are those of that table, while D and trimming were read from the DNA. Present in this sample are fewer than 30,000 clones, around 84% of which were seen just once. Around 4.5% of the sample goes to the ten largest clones.

The data stem from a study of long-term antiretroviral therapy in people with HIV (dated by TCRdb to about 2022). Regarding the study in general: The earliest samples were collected roughly a decade before the 2015 WHO recommendation for immediate ART, at a time when ART was usually postponed until CD4 counts fell. This retrospective serial study examined whether starting ART and sustained HIV suppression were associated with changes in the composition and diversity of the TRB repertoire in peripheral blood. A total of 192 cryopreserved PBMC samples were contributed to the cohort by 30 adults with confirmed HIV infection, with samples collected serially over a mean of about 6 years (range 1-12). Of the 30 participants with HIV, approximately 11 were female. No cross-contamination during QIAcube processing turned up in test extractions that ran a monoclonal T-cell line alongside about 35 polyclonal samples.

Inclusion was restricted to participants for whom at least one PBMC sample before ART initiation and at least two post-ART samples were available. Every participant with HIV received treatment in the United States of America. Before DNA extraction, cryopreserved samples of roughly 1-11 million PBMC were thawed and then washed. At the time of the earliest PBMC sample, participants with HIV were aged between roughly 20 and 55 years. PBMC samples from each participant spanned 1-4 timepoints before ART initiation and 2-8 timepoints after ART initiation, with a median of 7 samples. For every participant, serial HIV viral load, CD4+ T-cell count, ART history and demographic data were obtained. Genomic DNA was extracted from unsorted PBMC with a Qiagen kit on a QIAcube, with processing performed in batches of 12 samples. Here is what the overall study found, with its caveats: No data were available on ART adherence, viral resistance or therapy changes, limiting inferences about post-ART repertoire changes. Because cell numbers in pre-ART samples were limited, unsorted PBMC were profiled instead of sorted CD4+ and CD8+ T cells. At every time point, the repertoire was dominated by expanded TRB clones first identified before ART initiation, although this dominance fluctuated and, in many PLHIV, declined after ART. The samples span the years 2004 to 2017, and the ART regimens used may be less effective than current regimens. CDR3 length ranges in HIV repertoires were narrower than in controls, and network structure suggested an antigen-experienced repertoire with only a slight naive shift after ART. Starting ART was linked to a significant rise in TRB diversity, yet even after long-term ART the diversity remained significantly lower than in transplant donor controls. Owing to limited PBMC availability, only the TCR beta chain was sequenced, without alpha chain pairing.

The cysteine opens and the phenylalanine closes a CDR3 of 12 amino acids. Only the CDR3 DNA stays, 36 bases, in frame from base 1. V loses 4 bases of germline sequence and J loses 13 bases, and the interval between the two ends is 16 bases. In the germline V gene (reference sequence), CDR1 corresponds to WNHNN and CDR2 to SYGVQD. This sequence uses TRBV10-1 and TRBJ1-2, with no reliable assignment of the D segment. The TCR sequence derives from a woman aged 25 to 39 with HIV. The sample consisted of unsorted PBMCs, taken 0.8 years after starting antiretroviral therapy. The CDR3 loop reads CASSGTTAPLTF. The bases are TGCGCCAGCAGTGGGACGACGGCCCCCCTCACCTTC.